The 21 T cell receptor beta chains below come from one sample, sequenced in a study of T-cell reconstitution after alpha-beta-depleted transplantation in children. Unique molecular identifiers were built into the TCRbeta library. TCRdb called the PCR reads again in MiXCR, with one record for every CDR3 protein. The profile shows 540,000 or so distinct CDR3 sequences, around 23% of them singletons. The sample consisted of PBMCs, mostly from graft donor cells, taken 360 days after TCRalphabeta/CD19-depleted stem cell transplant. The receptors stem from a boy younger than two who had a stem cell transplant for acute myeloid leukemia, so the T cells may come from the graft donor.

This rearrangement joins TRBV10-1 to TRBJ2-5; D gene ambiguous. The germline V gene has CDR1 WNHNN and CDR2 SYGVQD (reference sequence). The CDR3 extends over 14 amino acids. V lost 3 bases and J 4 bases, leaving 12 bases between the germline ends. The DNA for the CDR3 is TGCGCCAGCAGTGAAACTATGACCCGAGAGACCCAGTACTTC. Translation gives CASSETMTRETQYF.

This clonotype was seen repeatedly, ten times or more. The chain links TRBV7-9 to TRBJ2-7; D might be TRBD1 (5 bases). V lost 0 bases to trimming and J lost 3 bases, with 9 bases between them. The CDR3 totals 14 residues. Germline values: CDR1 SEHNR, CDR2 FQNEAQ (reference sequence). In DNA form, the CDR3 reads TGTGCCAGCAGCTTAGCCGCAGGGTACTACGAGCAGTACTTC. This codes for CASSLAAGYYEQYF.

There are a few counts of this clonotype. The DNA of the CDR3 is TGTGCCAGCAATCTTCAGGGGACCGGGGAGCTGTTTTTT. It encodes CASNLQGTGELFF. The rearrangement links TRBV28 to TRBJ2-2; perhaps TRBD1 as D (6 bases). Looked up from germline, CDR1 is MDHEN and CDR2 is SYDVKM. The CDR3 has 13 amino acids. Trimming shortened V by 7 bases and J by 5 bases, and 11 bases separated the two germline ends.

This clonotype was seen only once. This chain connects TRBV7-7 to TRBJ2-1, with TRBD2 matching over 7 bases. V was pared by 5 bases and J by 6 bases, with 4 bases of the junction left unmatched. This CDR3 contains 13 residues. Germline lookup yields CDR1 SSHAT and CDR2 FNYEAQ (reference sequence). The CDR3 protein is CASSTWGGNEQFF. As DNA, the CDR3 is TGTGCCAGCAGCACGTGGGGGGGCAATGAGCAGTTCTTC.

Here the CDR3 DNA reads TGTGCCAGCACCCTCAACAGGGTATTGCCCCTCCACTTT. This gives the protein CASTLNRVLPLHF. The V and J genes are TRBV6-2 or TRBV6-3 and TRBJ1-6, with D tentatively TRBD1 (6 bases). Trimming took 7 bases from V and 13 from J, leaving 17 bases between them. This CDR3 spans 13 amino acids. Germline CDR1 reads MNHEY; CDR2 reads SVGEGT.

This clonotype was detected ten times or more. The CDR3 sequence is CASSQVKGFWGYTF. The CDR3 DNA reads as TGCGCCAGCAGCCAAGTGAAGGGGTTCTGGGGCTACACCTTC. The V and J genes are TRBV4-3 and TRBJ1-2, with D perhaps matching TRBD1 (5 bases). The germline CDR1 and CDR2 sequences are LGHNA and YSLEER. V shed 1 base and J shed 8 bases, with 14 bases lying between them. The CDR3 runs to 14 residues.

This clonotype was found a few times. The rearrangement uses TRBV7-2 and TRBJ2-7, with D perhaps being TRBD1 or TRBD2 (5 bases each). Germline CDR1 is SGHTA and CDR2 is FQGNSA. V was trimmed by 2 bases and J by 1 base, leaving 15 bases between them. The CDR3 runs 16 residues. The CDR3 region is CASSLRGPGGSYEQYF. The CDR3, as DNA: TGTGCCAGCAGCTTAAGGGGACCGGGCGGTTCCTACGAGCAGTACTTC.

This clonotype was counted between two and nine times. The chain combines TRBV29-1 with TRBJ1-4; D may be TRBD1 (5 bases). This CDR3 region has 16 residues. The V gene's germline CDR1 is SQVTM and CDR2 ANQGSEA. V lost 1 base and J 2 bases, leaving 14 bases between the germline ends. CDR3 nucleotides: TGCAGCGTTGAAGGGGAGGGGAGGGGCACTAATGAAAAACTGTTTTTT. This codes for CSVEGEGRGTNEKLFF.

This clonotype was detected many times. The chain uses TRBV21-1 and TRBJ1-2. TRBV21-1 is an annotated pseudogene. This CDR3 has 14 amino acids. The CDR3 spells CASSKAKRVGGYTF. CDR3 nucleotide sequence: TGTGCCAGCAGCAAAGCGAAGAGGGTTGGTGGCTACACCTTC.

This clonotype was counted only a few times. V is TRBV7-2 and J is TRBJ2-5; TRBD2 matches at 8 bases. The length of the CDR3 is 17 residues. Germline trimming cut 6 bases from V and 5 bases from J; bases unmatched to any gene: 17. The germline CDR1 and CDR2 sequences are SGHTA and FQGNSA. CDR3: CASSPRGPAGGRETQYF. The CDR3 nucleotides read TGTGCCAGCAGTCCCAGAGGCCCCGCGGGGGGTAGGGAGACCCAGTACTTC.

With regard to this clonotype: An end of the junction does not agree with germline; a read error may underlie this. The chain combines TRBV6-5 with TRBJ2-2, with D tentatively TRBD2 (5 bases). CDR1 MNHEY and CDR2 SVGAGI come from the germline V gene. The length of the CDR3 is 18 residues. In nucleotides, the CDR3 is TGTGCCAGCAGTTACTCGGCCGGGAACCGAAGGGATGCCGGGGAGCTGTCTTTT. As protein: CASSYSAGNRRDAGELSF.

This clonotype was picked up many times. This sequence joins TRBV20-1 and TRBJ2-1, with 14 bases aligning to TRBD2. V trimming: 2 bases; J trimming: 0 bases; junction bases outside the gene matches: 12. CDR1 and CDR2 from the germline V gene are DFQATT and SNEGSKA (reference sequence). The CDR3 spans 20 residues. As DNA, the CDR3 is TGCAGTGCTAGAAACCCGGGACTAGCGGGGGCAAGGAGCTCCTACAATGAGCAGTTCTTC. Its protein is CSARNPGLAGARSSYNEQFF.

The rearrangement joins TRBV15 to TRBJ2-7; possible D gene TRBD2, 6 bases. Trimming took 2 bases from V and 4 from J, leaving 9 bases between them. The CDR3 is 13 amino acids. CDR1 and CDR2 (germline): LNHNV, YYDKDF (reference sequence). In DNA, the CDR3 is TGTGCCACCAGCAGATACGGGGGATACGAGCAGTACTTC. This translates into CATSRYGGYEQYF.

This clonotype was found many times. V usage is TRBV5-1 and J usage is TRBJ2-5; D uncertain. Germline assignment: CDR1 SGHRS and CDR2 YFSETQ. The CDR3 runs 14 residues. V lost 0 bases and J lost 4, with 10 bases in between. The CDR3 DNA sequence: TGCGCCAGCAGCTTGGGACCGGAGATAGAGACCCAGTACTTC. Protein: CASSLGPEIETQYF.

The rearrangement links TRBV7-9 to TRBJ2-6; D is unclear. The germline V gene has CDR1 SEHNR and CDR2 FQNEAQ (reference sequence). Deletions cut 2 bases from V and 2 bases from J, with 7 bases between. The CDR3 length is 15 residues. Here the CDR3 reads CASSLKAPGANVLTF. The DNA of the CDR3 is TGTGCCAGCAGCTTAAAGGCACCTGGGGCCAACGTCCTGACTTTC.

This clonotype was detected only a few times. This CDR3 is CASSYFSGAETQYF. The CDR3 DNA is TGTGCCAGCAGTTACTTTTCAGGGGCAGAGACCCAGTACTTC. The V gene is TRBV6-5, the J gene TRBJ2-5; the D gene is possibly TRBD1 (6 bases). The CDR3 covers 14 residues. Germline assignment: CDR1 MNHEY and CDR2 SVGAGI. V was shortened by 1 base and J by 4 bases, with 10 bases between the two germline ends.

On this clonotype: This likely comes from a read error, as the CDR3 has no conserved phenylalanine or tryptophan at its end. Because the CDR3's place on the DNA is in doubt, the DNA is left out and the CDR3 is given as listed by TCRdb. The V gene is TRBV20-1, the J gene TRBJ2-1; the DNA was not used to check the table's D call, TRBD2. CDR1 DFQATT and CDR2 SNEGSKA come from the germline V gene (reference sequence). The CDR3 adds up to 14 amino acids, both ends counted. The CDR3 here is CSAILPSGTSERFS.

This clonotype was detected only a few times. The chain carries TRBV20-1 and TRBJ2-7; 11 bases fit TRBD2. Trimming cost V 3 bases and J 3 bases; bases outside gene matches: 7. Per the germline V gene, CDR1 is DFQATT and CDR2 is SNEGSKA (reference sequence). CDR3 length: 15 residues. The CDR3 protein is CSARATSGGYYEQYF. The CDR3 nucleotides are TGCAGTGCTAGGGCTACTAGCGGGGGATACTACGAGCAGTACTTC.

This clonotype was found a few times. This chain uses TRBV28 with TRBJ2-5; 9 nucleotides agree with TRBD1. Germline V lookup: CDR1 MDHEN, CDR2 SYDVKM. V lost 6 bases to trimming and J lost 7 bases; unmatched junction nucleotides: 15. This CDR3 is 16 amino acids long. CDR3 in amino acids: CASRVVYGQGSGTQYF. CDR3 DNA sequence: TGTGCCAGCAGGGTGGTATATGGACAGGGGTCTGGGACCCAGTACTTC.

This clonotype has only a few counts. The chain couples TRBV11-2 to TRBJ2-6, with a tentative D call TRBD1 (5 bases). Germline V gene lookup returns CDR1 SGHAT and CDR2 FQNNGV. The germline V and J ends were trimmed by 5 bases and 0 bases, with 20 bases remaining between them. CDR3 length equals 19 residues. In DNA, the CDR3 is TGTGCCAGCAGCGTGAAGATATGGGGCGTAAGCTCTGGGGCCAACGTCCTGACTTTC. The encoded protein is CASSVKIWGVSSGANVLTF.

This clonotype showed up many times. The chain couples TRBV4-1 to TRBJ1-2, with 7 bases lining up with TRBD1. The CDR3 contains 14 residues. V trimming: 3 bases; J trimming: 2 bases; junction bases outside the gene matches: 3. Germline V gene lookup returns CDR1 MGHRA and CDR2 YSYEKL. The CDR3 DNA reads TGCGCCAGCAGCCAGGAGACAGGGAACTATGGCTACACCTTC. This gives the protein CASSQETGNYGYTF.